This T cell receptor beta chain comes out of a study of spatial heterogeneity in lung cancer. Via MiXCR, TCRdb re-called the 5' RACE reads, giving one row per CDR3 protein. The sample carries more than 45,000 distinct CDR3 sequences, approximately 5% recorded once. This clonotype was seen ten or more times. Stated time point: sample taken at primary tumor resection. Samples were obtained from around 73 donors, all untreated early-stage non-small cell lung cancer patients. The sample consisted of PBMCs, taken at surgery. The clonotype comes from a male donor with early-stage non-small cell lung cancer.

CDR3 sequence (DNA): TGTGCCAGCAGCATTAGCGGGACTAGCACCTACAATGAGCAGTTCTTC. Translating gives CASSISGTSTYNEQFF. The chain links TRBV9 to TRBJ2-1; TRBD2 matches 9 bases. V lost 4 bases to trimming and J lost 2 bases; unmatched junction nucleotides: 7. The germline CDR1 and CDR2 sequences are SGDLS and YYNGEE. The CDR3 runs to 16 residues. The entire variable domain, with the rest obtained from reference TRBV9 and TRBJ2-1, is as follows: DSGVTQTPKHLITATGQRVTLRCSPRSGDLSVYWYQQSLDQGLQFLIQYYNGEERAKGNILERFSAQQFPDLHSELNLSSLELGDSALYFCASSISGTSTYNEQFFGPGTRLTVL.